The T cell receptor beta chain under discussion was sequenced for a study of T cell responses to AZD1222 COVID-19 vaccine. The study's findings and limits: Clonal diversity was possibly underestimated, and the donors were mostly white British, with more females.

As regards this clone: Its antigen is as yet unknown.

The CDR3 runs 11 residues. Trimming took off 7 bases at V and 3 bases at J, with 7 bases between the two ends. Per the germline V gene, CDR1 is MNHEY and CDR2 is SVGAGI. Only in-frame clones appear in the TCRdb table, and some are missing; sequencing was by immunoSEQ multiplex PCR. Among 95,000 to 110,000 clones listed, about 93% were seen once. The sample was peripheral blood, taken on day 0 of AZD1222 vaccination. The sequence came from an adult in good health. The chain combines TRBV6-5 with TRBJ2-7; D is unresolved. CDR3 coding DNA: TGTGCCAGCATGCTGAACTACGAGCAGTACTTC. Translating gives CASMLNYEQYF.